These 20 T cell receptor beta chains were sequenced from one sample in a study of blood T cell repertoires in COVID-19. Data came from immunoSEQ multiplex PCR; TCRdb stores just in-frame clones and leaves some out. This table has 270,000 or so clones, roughly 88% appearing once. What was sequenced was PBMCs or T cells enriched from blood (not recorded which). The receptors derive from a woman in her thirties or forties with acute COVID-19.

This clone is a singleton in its sample. The gene calls are TRBV7-8 and TRBJ1-2, with a tentative D call TRBD1 (5 bases). The CDR3 has 18 residues. Deletions cut 7 bases from V and 2 bases from J, with 26 bases between. Germline CDR1 reads SGHVS; CDR2 reads FQNEAQ. The CDR3 spells CASTLPRVPTATNYGYTF. In DNA, the CDR3 is TGTGCCAGCACCCTACCTCGGGTCCCGACAGCTACAAACTATGGCTACACCTTC.

V usage is TRBV18 and J usage is TRBJ2-5; weak D call: TRBD1 (5 bases). The germline V and J ends were trimmed by 3 bases and 5 bases, with 16 bases remaining between them. Germline loops: CDR1 KGHSH, CDR2 LQKENI. There are 15 residues in the CDR3. In DNA, the CDR3 is TGTGCCAGCTCACCGGACAATTGGCGTAGGGAGACCCAGTACTTC. Protein: CASSPDNWRRETQYF.

J is TRBJ1-2 and V is TRBV24-1, with TRBD1 identical over 8 bases. The germline CDR1 and CDR2 sequences are KGHDR and SFDVKD. The CDR3 is 12 amino acids. The ends lost 10 bases at V and 6 bases at J; junction bases unmatched: 6. CDR3 coding DNA: TGTGCCACGAGGGGACAGGACAATGGCTACACCTTC. This gives the protein CATRGQDNGYTF.

This chain connects TRBV28 to TRBJ1-1; D remains unclear. The CDR3 spans 14 residues. The V gene's germline CDR1 is MDHEN and CDR2 SYDVKM. V was pared by 6 bases and J by 1 base, with 12 bases between. Written as DNA, the CDR3 is TGTGCCAGCAGCCTCCCCCCCGGGAACACTGAAGCTTTCTTT. It is translated as CASSLPPGNTEAFF.

The genes are TRBV2 and TRBJ1-6; no clear D. V shed 7 bases and J shed 9 bases, with 13 bases lying between them. There are 13 residues in the CDR3. In germline, CDR1 is SNHLY, CDR2 FYNNEI. This CDR3 is CASNREIGSPLHF. The DNA for the CDR3 is TGTGCCAGCAACCGGGAGATAGGTTCACCCCTCCACTTT.

The V gene is TRBV5-1, the J gene TRBJ1-1; D not certain. The ends were cut back, 4 bases at V and 1 base at J, with 14 bases in the middle. CDR1 and CDR2 (germline): SGHRS, YFSETQ. The CDR3 length is 15 residues. CDR3 region: CASSPGWGANTEAFF. Written as DNA, the CDR3 is TGCGCCAGCAGCCCCGGATGGGGAGCGAACACTGAAGCTTTCTTT.

The V call is TRBV7-2, the J call TRBJ2-3, with D tentatively TRBD2 (7 bases). The CDR3 runs to 16 residues. V gave up 2 bases and J gave up 7 bases, with 19 bases separating them. Per the germline V gene, CDR1 is SGHTA and CDR2 is FQGNSA. The CDR3 loop reads CASSLKDPTGGHTQYF. DNA of the CDR3: TGTGCCAGCAGCTTAAAGGATCCAACCGGGGGGCATACGCAGTATTTT.

A single count supports this clone. The chain combines TRBV6-5 with TRBJ2-1, with unresolved D. The CDR3 sequence is 14 residues long. The ends were cut back, 6 bases at V and 3 bases at J, with 12 bases in the middle. Looked up from germline, CDR1 is MNHEY and CDR2 is SVGAGI. For the CDR3, the DNA is TGTGCCAGCAGATGGTGGCGGAACTACAATGAGCAGTTCTTC. As protein: CASRWWRNYNEQFF.

This chain uses TRBV14 with TRBJ1-1, with D tentatively TRBD1 (6 bases). The V end was cut by 5 bases, the J end by 4 bases, with 14 bases between. CDR1 and CDR2 from the germline V gene are SGHDN and FVKESK. The CDR3 is made up of 14 amino acids. CDR3 nucleotide sequence: TGTGCCAGCAGCAAACAGGGACGAGGCACTGAAGCTTTCTTT. Amino acids: CASSKQGRGTEAFF.

V is TRBV19 and J is TRBJ2-3; 9 nucleotides match TRBD1. Trimming removed 5 bases from V and 4 bases from J; junction bases left unmatched: 7. CDR1 and CDR2 (germline): LNHDA, SQIVND (reference sequence). The CDR3 runs to 15 residues. The CDR3 DNA is TGTGCCAGTAGTTTGGGACAGGGCGGCGCAGATACGCAGTATTTT. Its protein is CASSLGQGGADTQYF. Together with reference TRBV19 and TRBJ2-3, the CDR3 gives the full variable domain: DGGITQSPKYLFRKEGQNVTLSCEQNLNHDAMYWYRQDPGQGLRLIYYSQIVNDFQKGDIAEGYSVSREKKESFPLTVTSAQKNPTAFYLCASSLGQGGADTQYFGPGTRLTVL.

The chain recombines TRBV28 with TRBJ1-2; D is uncertain. V gave up 7 bases and J gave up 5 bases, with 20 bases separating them. Germline values: CDR1 MDHEN, CDR2 SYDVKM. The CDR3 loop spans 15 amino acids. The CDR3 loop reads CASTYPPGSGYGYTF. DNA of the CDR3: TGTGCCAGCACCTATCCCCCGGGAAGTGGGTATGGCTACACCTTC.

The V call is TRBV4-1, the J call TRBJ2-1; 15 bases are shared with TRBD2. In germline, CDR1 is MGHRA, CDR2 YSYEKL. The CDR3 is 18 residues long. The V and J ends lost 1 base and 5 bases, in that order; junction bases with no gene match: 6. The CDR3 nucleotides are TGCGCCAGCAGCCAAGCCGGGACTAGCGGGAGGTATCACAATGAGCAGTTCTTC. It yields the protein CASSQAGTSGRYHNEQFF.

This clone occurred once. The genes are TRBV10-3 and TRBJ1-5, with D unresolved. The germline gives CDR1 ENHRY, CDR2 SYGVKD. This CDR3 has 15 amino acids. Between the trimmed V and J ends, which lost 3 bases and 3 bases, there was a span of 12 bases. The CDR3 loop is CAISESGPNNQPQHF. CDR3 nucleotides: TGTGCCATCAGTGAATCTGGCCCGAACAATCAGCCCCAGCATTTT.

The CDR3 protein is CATSDFGQGSGYTF. CDR3 nucleotide sequence: TGTGCCACCAGTGATTTCGGACAGGGTAGCGGCTACACCTTC. This chain links TRBV24-1 with TRBJ1-2; 8 bases line up with TRBD1. The germline V gene has CDR1 KGHDR and CDR2 SFDVKD. This CDR3 comprises 14 residues. The junction had 5 bases not matched to a gene; V was cut back by 1 base and J by 8 bases.

The chain links TRBV19 to TRBJ1-2, with 8 bases that match TRBD1. The CDR3 is 16 amino acids. V lost 0 bases to trimming and J lost 4 bases; unmatched junction nucleotides: 7. Per the germline V gene, CDR1 is LNHDA and CDR2 is SQIVND (reference sequence). The CDR3 spells CASSIETGAFLYGYTF. The CDR3 DNA is TGTGCCAGTAGTATAGAGACAGGGGCATTCCTCTATGGCTACACCTTC.

This clone was observed once. The chain employs TRBV28 and TRBJ1-2; the D gene is possibly TRBD1 (6 bases). The CDR3 runs to 13 residues. Germline-derived CDR1 and CDR2 are MDHEN and SYDVKM. V was trimmed by 3 bases and J by 4 bases, leaving 9 bases between them. DNA of the CDR3: TGTGCCAGCAGTTTTTTGGGGGCCTATGGCTACACCTTC. Residues: CASSFLGAYGYTF.

V gene TRBV10-1 combines with J gene TRBJ2-7; 7 positions match TRBD1. The CDR3 runs 15 residues. V lost 7 bases to trimming and J lost 2 bases; unmatched junction nucleotides: 11. Germline values: CDR1 WNHNN, CDR2 SYGVQD (reference sequence). CDR3 region: CASNPGQTNTYEQYF. In DNA, the CDR3 is TGCGCCAGCAATCCGGGACAGACAAACACCTACGAGCAGTACTTC.

This chain joins TRBV28 and TRBJ1-2, with TRBD1 as a possible D gene (5 bases). Germline CDR1 MDHEN, CDR2 SYDVKM. The germline V and J ends were trimmed by 2 bases and 7 bases, with 11 bases remaining between them. The CDR3 is 13 amino acids. Here the CDR3 reads CASSLAGGVGYTF. In nucleotides, the CDR3 is TGTGCCAGCAGTTTAGCGGGGGGAGTTGGCTACACCTTC.

About this clone itself: This specimen includes other DNA sequences encoding the same CDR3. The rearrangement links TRBV3-1 (or the pseudogene TRBV3-2) to TRBJ1-1; 7 nucleotides align to TRBD1. The CDR3 has 14 amino acids. The germline CDR1 and CDR2 sequences are LGHDT and YNNKEL (reference sequence). J gave up 2 bases and V 1 base, and 1 base lay outside the gene matches. CDR3 in amino acids: CASSQVGGNTEAFF. CDR3 DNA sequence: TGTGCCAGCAGCCAAGTAGGGGGCAACACTGAAGCTTTCTTT.

The J gene is TRBJ2-4, the V gene TRBV28; 7 bases agree with TRBD1. This CDR3 comprises 14 residues. Trimming at V came to 6 bases and at J to 9 bases, leaving 11 bases not matched to a gene. Looked up from germline, CDR1 is MDHEN and CDR2 is SYDVKM. The CDR3 reads CASSPQGFFPIQYF. The CDR3 DNA sequence: TGTGCCAGCAGCCCACAGGGGTTTTTCCCCATTCAGTACTTC.